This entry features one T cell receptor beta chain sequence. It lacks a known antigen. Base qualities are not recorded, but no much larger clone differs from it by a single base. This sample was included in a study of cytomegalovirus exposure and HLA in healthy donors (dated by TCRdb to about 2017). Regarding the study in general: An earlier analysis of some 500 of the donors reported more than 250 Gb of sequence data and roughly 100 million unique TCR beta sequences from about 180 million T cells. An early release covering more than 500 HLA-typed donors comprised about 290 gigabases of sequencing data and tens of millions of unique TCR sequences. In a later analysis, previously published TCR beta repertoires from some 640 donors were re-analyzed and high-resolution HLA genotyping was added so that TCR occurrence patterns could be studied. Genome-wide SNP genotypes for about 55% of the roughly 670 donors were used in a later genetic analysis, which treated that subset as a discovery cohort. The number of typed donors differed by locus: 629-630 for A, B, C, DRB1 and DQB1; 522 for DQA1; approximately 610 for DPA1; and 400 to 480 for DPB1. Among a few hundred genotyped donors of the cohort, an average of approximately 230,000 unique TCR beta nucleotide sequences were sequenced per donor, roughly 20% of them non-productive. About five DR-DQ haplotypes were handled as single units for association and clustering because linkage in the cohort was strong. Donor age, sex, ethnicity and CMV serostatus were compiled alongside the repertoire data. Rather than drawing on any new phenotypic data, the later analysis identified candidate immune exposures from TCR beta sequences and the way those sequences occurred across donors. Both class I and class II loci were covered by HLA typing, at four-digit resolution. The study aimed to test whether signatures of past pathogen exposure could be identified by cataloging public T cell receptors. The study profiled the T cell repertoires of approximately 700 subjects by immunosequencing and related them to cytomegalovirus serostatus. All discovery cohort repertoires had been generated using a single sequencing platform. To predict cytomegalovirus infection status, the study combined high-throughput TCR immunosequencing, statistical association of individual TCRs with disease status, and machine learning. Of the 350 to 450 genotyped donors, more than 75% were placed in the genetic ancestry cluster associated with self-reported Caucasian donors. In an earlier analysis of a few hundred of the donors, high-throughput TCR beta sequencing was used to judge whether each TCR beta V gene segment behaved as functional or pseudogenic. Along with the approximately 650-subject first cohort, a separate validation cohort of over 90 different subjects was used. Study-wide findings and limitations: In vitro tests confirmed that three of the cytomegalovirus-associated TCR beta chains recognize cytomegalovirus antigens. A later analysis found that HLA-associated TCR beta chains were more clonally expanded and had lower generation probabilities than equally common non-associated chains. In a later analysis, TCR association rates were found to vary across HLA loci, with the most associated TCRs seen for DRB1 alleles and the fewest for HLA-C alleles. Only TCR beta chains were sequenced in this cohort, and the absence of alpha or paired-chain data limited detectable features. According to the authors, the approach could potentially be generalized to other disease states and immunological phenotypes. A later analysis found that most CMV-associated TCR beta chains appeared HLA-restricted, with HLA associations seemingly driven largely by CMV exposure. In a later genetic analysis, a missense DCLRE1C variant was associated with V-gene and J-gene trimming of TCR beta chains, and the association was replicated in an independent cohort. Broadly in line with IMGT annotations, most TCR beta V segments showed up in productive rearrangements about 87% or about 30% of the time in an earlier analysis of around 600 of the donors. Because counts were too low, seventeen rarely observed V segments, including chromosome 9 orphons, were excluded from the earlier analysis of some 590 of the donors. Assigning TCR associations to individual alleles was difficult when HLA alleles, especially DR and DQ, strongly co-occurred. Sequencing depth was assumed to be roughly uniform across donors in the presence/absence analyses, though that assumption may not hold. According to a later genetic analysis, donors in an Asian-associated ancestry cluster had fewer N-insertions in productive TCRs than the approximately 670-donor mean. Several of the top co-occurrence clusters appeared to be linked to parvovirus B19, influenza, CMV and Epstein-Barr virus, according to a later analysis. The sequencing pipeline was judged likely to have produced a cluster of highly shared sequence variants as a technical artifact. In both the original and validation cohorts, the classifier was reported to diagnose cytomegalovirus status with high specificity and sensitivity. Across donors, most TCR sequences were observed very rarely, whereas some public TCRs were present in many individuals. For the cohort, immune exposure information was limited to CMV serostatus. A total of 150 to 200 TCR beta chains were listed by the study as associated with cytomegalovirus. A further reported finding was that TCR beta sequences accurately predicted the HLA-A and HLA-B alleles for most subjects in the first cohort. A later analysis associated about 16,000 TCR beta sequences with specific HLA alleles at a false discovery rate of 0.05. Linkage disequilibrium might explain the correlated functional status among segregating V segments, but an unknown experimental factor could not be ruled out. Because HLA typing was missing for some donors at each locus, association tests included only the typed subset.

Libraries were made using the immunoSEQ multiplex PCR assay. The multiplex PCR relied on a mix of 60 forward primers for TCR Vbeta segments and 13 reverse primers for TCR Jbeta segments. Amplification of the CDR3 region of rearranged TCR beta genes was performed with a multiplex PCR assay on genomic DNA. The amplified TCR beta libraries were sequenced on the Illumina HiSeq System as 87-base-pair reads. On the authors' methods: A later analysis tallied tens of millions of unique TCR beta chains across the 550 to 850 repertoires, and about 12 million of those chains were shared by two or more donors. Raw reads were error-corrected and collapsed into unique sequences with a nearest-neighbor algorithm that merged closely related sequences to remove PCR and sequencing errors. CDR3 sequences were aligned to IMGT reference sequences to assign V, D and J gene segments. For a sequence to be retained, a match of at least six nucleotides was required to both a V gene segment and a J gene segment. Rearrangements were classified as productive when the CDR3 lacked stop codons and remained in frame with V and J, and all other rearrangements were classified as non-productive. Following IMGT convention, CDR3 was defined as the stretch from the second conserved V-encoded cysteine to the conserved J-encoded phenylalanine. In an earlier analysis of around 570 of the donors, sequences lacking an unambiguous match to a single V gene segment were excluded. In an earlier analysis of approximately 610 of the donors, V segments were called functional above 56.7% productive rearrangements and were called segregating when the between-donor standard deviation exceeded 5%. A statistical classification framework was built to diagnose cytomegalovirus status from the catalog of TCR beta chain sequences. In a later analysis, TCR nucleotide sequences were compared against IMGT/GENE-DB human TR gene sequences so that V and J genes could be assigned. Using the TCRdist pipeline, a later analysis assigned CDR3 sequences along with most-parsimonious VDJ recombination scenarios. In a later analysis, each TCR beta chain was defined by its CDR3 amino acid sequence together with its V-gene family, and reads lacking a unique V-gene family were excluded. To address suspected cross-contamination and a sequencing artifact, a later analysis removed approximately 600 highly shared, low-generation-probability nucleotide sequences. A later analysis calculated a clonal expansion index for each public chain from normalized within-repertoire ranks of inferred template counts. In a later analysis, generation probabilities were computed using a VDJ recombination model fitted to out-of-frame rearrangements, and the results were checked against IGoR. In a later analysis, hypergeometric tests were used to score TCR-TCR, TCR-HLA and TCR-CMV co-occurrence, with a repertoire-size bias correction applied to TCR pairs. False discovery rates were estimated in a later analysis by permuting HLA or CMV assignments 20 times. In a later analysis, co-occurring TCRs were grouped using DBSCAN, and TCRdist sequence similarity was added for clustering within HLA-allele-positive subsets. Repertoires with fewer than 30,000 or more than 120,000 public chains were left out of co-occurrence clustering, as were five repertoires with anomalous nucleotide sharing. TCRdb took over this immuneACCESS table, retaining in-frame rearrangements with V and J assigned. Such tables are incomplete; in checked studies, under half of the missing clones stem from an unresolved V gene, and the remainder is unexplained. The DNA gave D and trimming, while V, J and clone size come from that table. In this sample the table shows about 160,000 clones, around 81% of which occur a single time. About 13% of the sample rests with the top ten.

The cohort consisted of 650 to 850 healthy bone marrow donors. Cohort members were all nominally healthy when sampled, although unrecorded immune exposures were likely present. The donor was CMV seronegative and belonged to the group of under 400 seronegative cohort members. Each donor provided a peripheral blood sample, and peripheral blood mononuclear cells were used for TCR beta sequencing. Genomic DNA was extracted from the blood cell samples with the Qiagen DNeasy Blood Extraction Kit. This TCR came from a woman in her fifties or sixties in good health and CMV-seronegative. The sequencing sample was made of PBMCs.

The nucleotide sequence reads TGCAGCGTCGCCGGACTAAGGGATGAAAAACTGTTTTTT. The translation is CSVAGLRDEKLFF. The chain joins TRBV29-1 to TRBJ1-4, with the D gene not confidently named. V is shortened by 6 bases, J by 6 bases, and the region joining them spans 14 bases. CDR1 and CDR2 are drawn from the germline V gene: SQVTM, ANQGSEA. Counted from cysteine to phenylalanine, this CDR3 has 13 amino acids. The CDR3 DNA has 39 bases and is translated from base 1.